The TCR beta chain under discussion was sequenced for a study of control samples from healthy donors and cancer patients. Sequencing used immunoSEQ multiplex PCR; TCRdb keeps in-frame clones, though not all of them. The table includes about 110,000 clones, roughly nine tenths detected once. This CDR3 region has 16 residues. Trimming stripped 1 base from V and 2 bases from J, with 14 bases between. CDR1 MGHRA and CDR2 YSYEKL come from the germline V gene. This sequence was found in a woman aged 18-35 years in good health. What was sequenced was blood. This chain links TRBV4-1 with TRBJ1-1; D perhaps matches TRBD1 (5 bases). CDR3 sequence reads: CASSQVWGSLNTEAFF. CDR3 nucleotides: TGCGCCAGCAGCCAAGTATGGGGCAGTCTAAACACTGAAGCTTTCTTT.